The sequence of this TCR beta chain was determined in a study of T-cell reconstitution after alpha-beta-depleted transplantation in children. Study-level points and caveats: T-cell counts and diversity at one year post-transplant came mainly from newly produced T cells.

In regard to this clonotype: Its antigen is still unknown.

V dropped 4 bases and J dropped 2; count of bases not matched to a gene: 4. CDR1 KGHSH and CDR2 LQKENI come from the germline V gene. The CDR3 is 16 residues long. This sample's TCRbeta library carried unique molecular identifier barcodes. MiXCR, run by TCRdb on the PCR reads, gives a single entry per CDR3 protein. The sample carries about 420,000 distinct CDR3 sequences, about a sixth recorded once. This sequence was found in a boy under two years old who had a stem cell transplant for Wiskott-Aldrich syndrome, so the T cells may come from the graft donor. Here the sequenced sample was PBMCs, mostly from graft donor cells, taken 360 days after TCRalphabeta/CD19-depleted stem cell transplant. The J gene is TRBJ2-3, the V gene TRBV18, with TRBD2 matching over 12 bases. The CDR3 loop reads CASSRGLAGLTDTQYF. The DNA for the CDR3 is TGTGCCAGCTCACGTGGACTAGCGGGGCTCACAGATACGCAGTATTTT.